The source of this TCR beta chain is a study of shared clonotypes between healthy human individuals. Whole-study results and caveats: Genetic and exposure-history diversity was limited by the few donors. Clonotype sharing across donors was expected to vary with sequencing depth.

Sequencing was at deep level. Method: immunoSEQ multiplex PCR; TCRdb's copy keeps in-frame clones and lacks some. The sample has about 460,000 clones; roughly four fifths are singletons. Concerning this clone: What it recognizes is unknown.

This receptor was identified in a woman in her thirties or forties in good health. Some clones in this sample may be carry-over from other donors' samples. The sample taken for sequencing was PBMCs.

The CDR3 sequence is CASSPGQLYEQYF. Written as DNA, the CDR3 is TGTGCCAGCAGCCCTGGACAGCTTTACGAGCAGTACTTC. The rearrangement joins TRBV9 to TRBJ2-7; tentatively, D is TRBD1 (6 bases). CDR3 size: 13 residues. V shed 4 bases and J shed 4 bases, with 12 bases lying between them. The germline CDR1 and CDR2 sequences are SGDLS and YYNGEE.